These T cell receptor beta chains were read from a single sample in a study of OX40 agonist ivuxolimab in advanced cancers. Method: immunoSEQ multiplex PCR; TCRdb's copy keeps in-frame clones and lacks some. The sample records around 99,000 clones, 75% to 95% being singletons. The material was CD4+ or CD8+ T cells sorted from blood, obtained in a trial of the OX40 agonist ivuxolimab. Every receptor here comes from an adult with an advanced solid tumor such as melanoma, head and neck, liver or kidney cancer. Both conserved end residues are part of each CDR3.

j_call	v_call	cdr3_aa
TRBJ1-1	TRBV19	CASSILTGSRAEAFF
TRBJ1-2	TRBV18	CASSPKTAAYGYTF
TRBJ1-2	TRBV4-1	CASSQEGTGNYGYTF
TRBJ1-4	TRBV27	CASSLSGGKEKLFF
TRBJ1-1	TRBV11-2	CASSLQFEAFF
TRBJ2-3	TRBV10-1	CASSEAGPPRTQYF
TRBJ2-1	TRBV15	CATSPLVAETSYNEQFF
TRBJ2-5	TRBV19	CASRQSGETQYF
TRBJ1-1	TRBV7-9	CASSAPLGLRLTEAFF
TRBJ2-1	TRBV7-3	CASSPPPGTSGYNEQFF
TRBJ1-2	TRBV28	CASSSDRLSYGYTF
TRBJ2-1	TRBV27	CASSPDGRRYNEQFF
TRBJ2-1	TRBV7-9	CASSPWEEEQFF
TRBJ2-3	TRBV4-3	CASSQGGTQTDTQYF
TRBJ1-1	TRBV18	CASSPVDLNTEAFF
TRBJ2-3	TRBV5-1	CASSLLGTNTDTQYF
TRBJ2-6	TRBV29-1	CSVTGQGSSGANVLTF
TRBJ2-1	TRBV5-1	CASSLPGLAASYNEQFF
TRBJ2-7	TRBV5-1	CASSPRGATVYEQYF
TRBJ2-3	TRBV7-2	CASSPTSGNTDTQYF
TRBJ1-6	TRBV27	CASSFSSRPDSPLHF
TRBJ2-5	TRBV5-1	CASSKETGGEETQYF
TRBJ1-1	TRBV7-2	CASSFRQLNTEAFF
TRBJ1-2	TRBV9	CASSLSPQDYGYTF
TRBJ2-3	TRBV19	CASSTSGLINTDTQYF
TRBJ2-1	TRBV28	CASSSLAGRYNEQFF
TRBJ2-1	TRBV7-3	CASSLGRRGYNEQFF
TRBJ2-1	TRBV2	CASSDFGGGEQFF
TRBJ1-3	TRBV6-1	CASSEGTDGRGNTIYF
TRBJ2-7	TRBV6-1	CASSEGIVQAPGEQYF
TRBJ1-2	TRBV25-1	CASSDTGYYGYTF
TRBJ1-5	TRBV6-6	CASRPDSSEPQHF
TRBJ2-4	TRBV2	CASSVEGAKNIQYF
TRBJ2-7	TRBV28	CASSRDLAGQYEQYF
TRBJ1-5	TRBV6-6	CATLDFGGRQPQHF
TRBJ1-3	TRBV30	CAWSVDGNTIYF
TRBJ1-5	TRBV6-5	CASSQVSNQPQHF
TRBJ1-2	TRBV9	CASSVATGPEYGYTF
TRBJ2-3	TRBV7-6	CASSSTSGATDTQYF
TRBJ1-1	TRBV5-1	CASSPQGANTEAFF
TRBJ2-3	TRBV4-3	CASSQEGREGTDTQYF
TRBJ1-1	TRBV7-6	CASSLGSGVSNTEAFF
TRBJ2-4	TRBV15	CATSGLLGTGFDKNIQYF
TRBJ2-3	TRBV7-8	CASSLDAGTTDTQYF
TRBJ1-1	TRBV28	CASSFGTVNTEAFF
TRBJ2-7	TRBV10-3	CAISESAGLLPYEQYF
TRBJ1-2	TRBV28	CASSIFSQGGILGYTF
TRBJ1-5	TRBV28	CASTWSNQPQHF
TRBJ1-5	TRBV2	CASTRSGNQPQHF
TRBJ1-1	TRBV10-1	CASSEDRGLNTEAFF
TRBJ1-4	TRBV28	CASSLYQGSVEKLFF
TRBJ2-1	TRBV28	CASSRTGTATRNEQFF
TRBJ2-2	TRBV4-2	CASSQDVGHVGTLNTGELFF